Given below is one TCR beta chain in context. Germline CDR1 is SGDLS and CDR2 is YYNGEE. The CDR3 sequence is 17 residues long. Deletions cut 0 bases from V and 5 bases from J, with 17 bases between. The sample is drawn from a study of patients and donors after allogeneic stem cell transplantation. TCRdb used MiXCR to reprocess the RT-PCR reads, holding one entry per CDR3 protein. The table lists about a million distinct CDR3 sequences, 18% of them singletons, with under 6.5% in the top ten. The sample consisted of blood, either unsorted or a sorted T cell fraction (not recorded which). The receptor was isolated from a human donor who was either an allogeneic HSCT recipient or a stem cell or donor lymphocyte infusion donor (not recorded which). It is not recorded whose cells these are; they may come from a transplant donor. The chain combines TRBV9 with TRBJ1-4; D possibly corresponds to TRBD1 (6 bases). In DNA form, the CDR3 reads TGTGCCAGCAGCGTAGGACTCAGGGGCCTTCAAAATGAAAAACTGTTTTTT. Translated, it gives CASSVGLRGLQNEKLFF.